These 4 T cell receptor beta chains were all obtained from the same sample, sequenced in a study of cytomegalovirus exposure and HLA in healthy donors. Amplification used 60 Vbeta primers and 13 Jbeta primers. Repertoires were generated with immunoSEQ multiplex PCR, while TCRdb's copy carries only in-frame clones and drops some. This table has approximately 100,000 clones, roughly three quarters appearing once. The sequencing sample was made of PBMCs. The origin of the receptors is a woman in her forties or fifties in good health and CMV-seropositive.

About this clone: Other nucleotide sequences in the sample specify the same CDR3. The chain carries TRBV27 and TRBJ1-4, with D possibly being TRBD1 (5 bases). Trimming removed 2 bases from V and 5 bases from J, with 9 bases in between. Germline V gives CDR1 MNHEY, CDR2 SMNVEV (reference sequence). The CDR3 is 14 residues long. CDR3 amino acids: CASSLGGLNEKLFF. DNA of the CDR3: TGTGCCAGCAGTTTAGGGGGACTCAATGAAAAACTGTTTTTT.

The V gene is TRBV7-8, the J gene TRBJ2-5; 10 bases are a match to TRBD2. Unmatched junction bases numbered 8, after V lost 2 bases and J lost 5 bases. Germline CDR1 reads SGHVS; CDR2 reads FQNEAQ. The CDR3 sequence is 16 residues long. DNA of the CDR3: TGTGCCAGCAGCTTAACTAGCGGGACCCCCGGGGAGACCCAGTACTTC. It codes for CASSLTSGTPGETQYF. Variable domain in full (rest from reference TRBV7-8 and TRBJ2-5): GAGVSQSPRYKVAKRGQDVALRCDPISGHVSLFWYQQALGQGPEFLTYFQNEAQLDKSGLPSDRFFAERPEGSVSTLKIQRTQQEDSAVYLCASSLTSGTPGETQYFGPGTRLLVL.

The V gene is TRBV18, the J gene TRBJ2-7, with TRBD2 matching 13 bases. Per germline, CDR1 KGHSH and CDR2 LQKENI. The CDR3 totals 18 residues. Trimming removed 4 bases from V and 0 bases from J; junction bases left unmatched: 9. The chain's CDR3 is CASSRSGTSGVSSYEQYF. CDR3 DNA sequence: TGTGCCAGCTCACGTTCCGGGACTAGCGGGGTCAGCTCCTACGAGCAGTACTTC.

The chain uses TRBV30 and TRBJ1-2; 8 nucleotides agree with TRBD1. The J segment lost 5 bases and the V segment lost 4 bases, leaving 6 bases of the junction unmatched. This CDR3 spans 13 amino acids. Germline V gives CDR1 GTSNPN, CDR2 SVGIG (reference sequence). CDR3 sequence reads: CAWIQQGVYGYTF. CDR3 in DNA: TGTGCCTGGATTCAACAGGGGGTTTATGGCTACACCTTC.